This T cell receptor beta chain is drawn from a study of blood T cell repertoires in COVID-19. As handled by the study authors: Cell counts per sample came from amplifying reference gene primers. Profiling relied on immunoSEQ multiplex PCR, and the TCRdb table lists in-frame clones only, not all of them. The DNA was the basis for D and trimming; V, J and clone size are from that table. The sample contains about 200,000 clones, approximately 91% of which appear only once. V was pared by 3 bases and J by 4 bases, with 7 bases of the junction left unmatched. There are 15 residues in the CDR3. Germline V gives CDR1 SGHNT, CDR2 YYREEE (reference sequence).

This chain uses TRBV5-4 with TRBJ2-1, with TRBD1 matching over 7 bases. This TCR derives from a middle-aged man with COVID-19, enrolled during active disease. Sequencing was done on a sample of peripheral blood. This CDR3 reads CASSSGQKFYNEQFF. Here the CDR3 DNA reads TGTGCCAGCAGCTCGGGACAGAAATTTTACAATGAGCAGTTCTTC.